One sample yielded the 25 T cell receptor beta chains listed below, sequenced in a study of blood T cell repertoires in COVID-19. Sequenced by immunoSEQ multiplex PCR; TCRdb stores in-frame clones only, minus some. The sample contains about 370,000 clones, over 75% of which appear only once. Material for sequencing was PBMCs or T cells enriched from blood (not recorded which). All receptors come from a man aged 18 to 35 who had recovered from COVID-19.

V is TRBV28 and J is TRBJ1-2; a possible D gene is TRBD1 (6 bases). The length of the CDR3 is 12 residues. V was pared by 9 bases and J by 8 bases, with 16 bases between. From germline, CDR1 is MDHEN and CDR2 SYDVKM. The CDR3 sequence: CASTTGPGGYTF. In nucleotides, the CDR3 is TGTGCCAGTACAACAGGGCCGGGGGGCTACACCTTC.

This sequence joins TRBV27 and TRBJ2-7; the D gene is possibly TRBD2 (5 bases). Germline-derived CDR1 and CDR2 are MNHEY and SMNVEV (reference sequence). This CDR3 contains 14 residues. Between the trimmed V and J ends, which lost 6 bases and 1 base, there was a span of 13 bases. The CDR3 spells CASREGRPSYEQYF. The CDR3 coding sequence is TGTGCCAGCAGAGAGGGTAGACCTTCCTACGAGCAGTACTTC.

The V gene is TRBV5-1, the J gene TRBJ1-5; no clear D. The CDR3 totals 14 residues. The V gene lost 0 bases and the J gene lost 3 bases, with 7 bases spanning the gap. Germline loops: CDR1 SGHRS, CDR2 YFSETQ. CDR3 nucleotides: TGCGCCAGCAGCTTGGGGGCAAACAATCAGCCCCAGCATTTT. Amino acid sequence: CASSLGANNQPQHF.

The V and J genes are TRBV11-2 and TRBJ2-5; the D gene is possibly TRBD1 (6 bases). The CDR3 is made up of 14 amino acids. Germline V gives CDR1 SGHAT, CDR2 FQNNGV. V was clipped by 5 bases and J by 3 bases, with 13 bases between them. CDR3 protein: CASSATGREETQYF. CDR3 sequence (DNA): TGTGCCAGCAGCGCTACAGGGCGCGAAGAGACCCAGTACTTC. Filled out from reference TRBV11-2 and TRBJ2-5, the complete variable domain reads EAGVAQSPRYKIIEKRQSVAFWCNPISGHATLYWYQQILGQGPKLLIQFQNNGVVDDSQLPKDRFSAERLKGVDSTLKIQPAKLEDSAVYLCASSATGREETQYFGPGTRLLVL.

This clone has just a few counts. This sequence joins TRBV3-1 (or the pseudogene TRBV3-2) and TRBJ2-1; TRBD2 matches at 7 bases. Germline CDR1 LGHDT, CDR2 YNNKEL (reference sequence). The CDR3 has 14 amino acids. J was trimmed by 5 bases and V by 10 bases; bases with no gene match: 11. The CDR3 DNA reads TGTGCCACCGCCCCTGGGGGGGTCGACAATGAGCAGTTCTTC. This gives the protein CATAPGGVDNEQFF.

The rearrangement links TRBV3-1 (or the pseudogene TRBV3-2) to TRBJ2-7, with D possibly being TRBD1 (6 bases). Germline assignment: CDR1 LGHDT and CDR2 YNNKEL (reference sequence). The CDR3 sequence is 15 residues long. Deletions cut 1 base from V and 1 base from J, with 11 bases between. CDR3 nucleotide sequence: TGTGCCAGCAGCCAAGTACGTCAGGGGTCCTACGAGCAGTACTTC. It yields the protein CASSQVRQGSYEQYF.

This CDR3 reads CASSDLGASTDTQYF. CDR3 DNA: TGTGCCAGCAGCGACCTGGGGGCCAGCACAGATACGCAGTATTTT. The chain recombines TRBV7-9 with TRBJ2-3, with a possible D match to TRBD1 (6 bases). In germline, CDR1 is SEHNR, CDR2 FQNEAQ (reference sequence). This CDR3 has 15 residues. Trimming took 5 bases from V and 0 from J, leaving 12 bases between them.

This chain links TRBV4-1 with TRBJ2-3; no clear D gene. Germline-derived CDR1 and CDR2 are MGHRA and YSYEKL. This CDR3 region has 14 residues. V was clipped by 0 bases and J by 1 base, with 5 bases between them. The CDR3 region has the DNA TGCGCCAGCAGCCAAGATCCTGGCACAGATACGCAGTATTTT. This sequence encodes CASSQDPGTDTQYF.

This clone was found once. V and J are TRBV9 and TRBJ2-1; 8 bases match TRBD2. The CDR3 totals 15 residues. J gave up 6 bases and V 4 bases, and 9 bases lay outside the gene matches. Germline V gene sequence: CDR1 SGDLS, CDR2 YYNGEE. CDR3: CASSKAGARPNEQFF. Here the CDR3 DNA reads TGTGCCAGCAGCAAAGCGGGGGCGAGACCCAATGAGCAGTTCTTC.

The chain links TRBV11-2 to TRBJ2-7; tentatively, D is TRBD1 (6 bases). The CDR3 sequence is 16 residues long. Trimming removed 6 bases at V and 2 bases at J, with 20 bases between. In germline, CDR1 is SGHAT, CDR2 FQNNGV. The CDR3 sequence is CASRALDRIRPYEQYF. The CDR3 DNA is TGTGCCAGCAGAGCTCTTGACAGGATACGCCCCTACGAGCAGTACTTC.

V gene TRBV27 combines with J gene TRBJ1-5, with D tentatively TRBD1 (5 bases). V dropped 0 bases and J dropped 6 bases, with 12 bases sitting between them. Per the germline V gene, CDR1 is MNHEY and CDR2 is SMNVEV (reference sequence). The CDR3 contains 15 residues. The CDR3 reads CASSLSSRAGQPQHF. CDR3 sequence (DNA): TGTGCCAGCAGTTTATCGAGCAGGGCTGGTCAGCCCCAGCATTTT.

The rearrangement uses TRBV5-1 and TRBJ1-6, with TRBD1 matching 7 bases. The CDR3 totals 13 residues. With 5 bases clipped from V and 10 bases from J, the junction kept 6 bases outside the gene matches. Looked up from germline, CDR1 is SGHRS and CDR2 is YFSETQ. The CDR3 nucleotides are TGCGCCAGCAGGAGGCAGGGGGAATCACCCCTCCACTTT. Encoded protein: CASRRQGESPLHF.

This rearrangement joins TRBV15 to TRBJ2-2, with 7 bases identical to TRBD1. V lost 5 bases and J lost 6; bases outside the gene matches: 6. There are 14 residues in the CDR3. In germline, CDR1 is LNHNV, CDR2 YYDKDF (reference sequence). CDR3 sequence reads: CATSRGTVAGELFF. In nucleotides, the CDR3 is TGTGCCACCAGCCGAGGGACAGTGGCCGGGGAGCTGTTTTTT. Full variable domain (rest looked up from reference TRBV15 and TRBJ2-2): DAMVIQNPRYQVTQFGKPVTLSCSQTLNHNVMYWYQQKSSQAPKLLFHYYDKDFNNEADTPDNFQSRRPNTSFCFLDIRSPGLGDTAMYLCATSRGTVAGELFFGEGSRLTVL.

This chain connects TRBV28 to TRBJ1-2; no reliable D call. Germline-derived CDR1 and CDR2 are MDHEN and SYDVKM. Trimming removed 3 bases from V and 3 bases from J, with 11 bases in between. The CDR3 runs 14 residues. The chain's CDR3 is CASSFSGADYGYTF. The DNA of the CDR3 is TGTGCCAGCAGTTTTAGTGGCGCGGACTATGGCTACACCTTC.

This clone occurred once. CDR3 nucleotides: TGTGCCAGTAGCGGACGGGGGAGGAACACTGAAGCTTTCTTT. As protein: CASSGRGRNTEAFF. This chain connects TRBV19 to TRBJ1-1, with TRBD1 as a possible D gene (5 bases). The CDR3 is 14 amino acids. Germline V gives CDR1 LNHDA, CDR2 SQIVND (reference sequence). V gave up 6 bases and J gave up 1 base, with 12 bases separating them.

The chain carries TRBV5-1 and TRBJ2-5, with 9 nucleotides matching TRBD2. The CDR3 is made up of 17 amino acids. Germline V gene sequence: CDR1 SGHRS, CDR2 YFSETQ. V was pared by 0 bases and J by 2 bases, with 8 bases of the junction left unmatched. CDR3 DNA: TGCGCCAGCAGCTTGGCCGGGGCTAGCGGGGCACAAGAGACCCAGTACTTC. Protein: CASSLAGASGAQETQYF.

The chain links TRBV4-2 to TRBJ2-1, with 7 bases lining up with TRBD1. This CDR3 is 14 amino acids long. Germline V CDR1 and CDR2: LGHNA, YNFKEQ. The V segment lost 1 base and the J segment 8 bases; nucleotides outside the gene matches: 5. The CDR3 sequence: CASSQGTGSYEQFF. The CDR3 DNA reads TGTGCCAGCAGCCAAGGGACAGGTTCCTATGAGCAGTTCTTC.

The gene calls are TRBV3-1 (or the pseudogene TRBV3-2) and TRBJ1-1; tentative D call: TRBD1 (5 bases). CDR3 length: 14 residues. Trimming cost V 4 bases and J 4 bases, with 13 bases left between them. The germline V gene encodes CDR1 LGHDT and CDR2 YNNKEL (reference sequence). CDR3 in DNA: TGTGCCAGCAGCCCTAGTAGGAGGGGCACTGAAGCTTTCTTT. Translating gives CASSPSRRGTEAFF.

V gene TRBV3-1 (or the pseudogene TRBV3-2) combines with J gene TRBJ1-2, with 9 bases that match TRBD1. Trimming at V came to 5 bases and at J to 8 bases, leaving 6 bases not matched to a gene. The CDR3 spans 13 residues. Looked up from germline, CDR1 is LGHDT and CDR2 is YNNKEL (reference sequence). The CDR3, as DNA: TGTGCCAGCAGCGTCACAGGGGGCTGGGGCTACACCTTC. Encoded protein: CASSVTGGWGYTF.

The V gene is TRBV29-1, the J gene TRBJ1-3; a possible D gene is TRBD1 (6 bases). CDR1 and CDR2 (germline): SQVTM, ANQGSEA. The CDR3 length is 14 residues. V gave up 6 bases and J gave up 0 bases, with 12 bases separating them. CDR3 nucleotides: TGCAGCGTGGATGCAGGGGCCTCTGGAAACACCATATATTTT. Translated: CSVDAGASGNTIYF.

The chain carries TRBV3-1 (or the pseudogene TRBV3-2) and TRBJ2-5; TRBD2 matches 7 bases. J was trimmed by 2 bases and V by 4 bases; bases with no gene match: 10. Germline assignment: CDR1 LGHDT and CDR2 YNNKEL (reference sequence). The CDR3 loop spans 16 amino acids. The CDR3 nucleotides are TGTGCCAGCAGCCGGACCGGGACTACCCGGCAAGAGACCCAGTACTTC. It translates to CASSRTGTTRQETQYF.

This clone was seen once. The genes are TRBV9 and TRBJ1-2, with D perhaps TRBD1 (5 bases). Germline V gives CDR1 SGDLS, CDR2 YYNGEE. The CDR3 totals 17 residues. V was pared by 0 bases and J by 4 bases, with 19 bases between. CDR3 in DNA: TGTGCCAGCAGCGTAGTTCCCTCGGGGGGTCTCGGCTATGGCTACACCTTC. It yields the protein CASSVVPSGGLGYGYTF.

The chain joins TRBV27 to TRBJ1-2; tentative D call: TRBD1 (6 bases). This CDR3 region has 12 residues. Trimming took off 11 bases at V and 4 bases at J, with 14 bases between the two ends. Germline lookup yields CDR1 MNHEY and CDR2 SMNVEV (reference sequence). The CDR3 region has the DNA TGTGCCCGTCTAGGGGGGGGCTATGGCTACACCTTC. Translated, it gives CARLGGGYGYTF.

The chain uses TRBV15 and TRBJ1-6, with D uncertain. Germline values: CDR1 LNHNV, CDR2 YYDKDF (reference sequence). The CDR3 has 16 amino acids. Trimming removed 8 bases at V and 5 bases at J, with 19 bases between. The CDR3 bases are TGTGCCACCTCTCCCGTGGAGGGAGGGAATAATTCACCCCTCCACTTT. This encodes CATSPVEGGNNSPLHF.

This chain connects TRBV7-6 to TRBJ2-2, with D tentatively TRBD1 (6 bases). CDR3 length: 15 amino acids. Germline-derived CDR1 and CDR2 are SGHVS and FNYEAQ. The V gene lost 8 bases and the J gene lost 1 base, with 14 bases spanning the gap. The CDR3 loop is CASETGTWNTGELFF. The CDR3 DNA is TGTGCCAGCGAGACCGGGACATGGAACACCGGGGAGCTGTTTTTT.